The 10 T cell receptor beta chains reported below all come from one sample, sequenced in a study of graft-versus-host responses after intestinal transplantation. No antigen is known for these receptors. Sequencing was performed with immunoSEQ multiplex PCR; in TCRdb, only in-frame clones are kept and a portion is missing. Of under 90,000 clones in the sample, nearly 90% were seen once. This specimen was unstimulated CD8+ T cells sorted from spleen or lymph node cells, taken before transplant. These receptors were collected from a human donor who was the organ donor for an intestinal transplant.

The V call is TRBV7-3, the J call TRBJ1-1, with 7 bases identical to TRBD1. V was pared by 3 bases and J by 7 bases, with 2 bases of the junction left unmatched. The CDR3 runs 12 residues. The germline gives CDR1 SGHTA, CDR2 FQGTGA. This CDR3 is CASSFDRVEAFF. CDR3 DNA: TGTGCCAGCAGCTTCGACAGGGTTGAAGCTTTCTTT.

The chain uses TRBV11-3 and TRBJ2-3, with 12 bases identical to TRBD2. CDR3 length: 15 amino acids. The junction had 5 bases not matched to a gene; V was cut back by 6 bases and J by 4 bases. Germline values: CDR1 SGHNT, CDR2 YENEEA. The CDR3 loop is CASSSSGGDADTQYF. The CDR3 region has the DNA TGTGCCAGCAGTTCTAGCGGGGGGGACGCAGATACGCAGTATTTT.

The chain is built from TRBV15 and TRBJ1-5; no firm D call. The CDR3 is 13 residues long. Deletions cut 2 bases from V and 9 bases from J, with 11 bases between. Germline values: CDR1 LNHNV, CDR2 YYDKDF (reference sequence). The CDR3 is CATSRSGSGPQHF. The CDR3 bases are TGTGCCACCAGCAGATCGGGGAGTGGGCCCCAGCATTTT.

The chain links TRBV7-9 to TRBJ2-7; D not certain. Germline CDR1 reads SEHNR; CDR2 reads FQNEAQ (reference sequence). The CDR3 spans 13 residues. The V gene lost 4 bases and the J gene lost 0 bases, with 7 bases spanning the gap. CDR3 loop: CASSSISSYEQYV. Here the CDR3 DNA reads TGTGCCAGCAGCTCAATTAGCTCCTACGAGCAGTACGTC.

The chain joins TRBV7-8 to TRBJ1-5; D is perhaps TRBD1 (6 bases). Germline lookup yields CDR1 SGHVS and CDR2 FQNEAQ. The V end lost 9 bases, the J end lost 3 bases, and 15 bases lay between the germline ends. The length of the CDR3 is 14 residues. In nucleotides, the CDR3 is TGTGCCAGTCACAGGGAGGGGAACAATCAGCCCCAGCATTTT. It specifies CASHREGNNQPQHF.

V and J are TRBV16 and TRBJ2-7; possibly TRBD1 for D (6 bases). The V and J ends lost 6 bases and 2 bases respectively, with 17 bases between them. This CDR3 is 15 amino acids long. CDR1 is KGHSY, CDR2 FQNENV, per germline. The CDR3 DNA is TGTGCCAGCAGTGGACAGTCCCTGGCCCCCTACGAGCAGTACGTC. Its translation is CASSGQSLAPYEQYV.

V and J are TRBV4-1 and TRBJ2-5, with 12 bases that match TRBD2. The CDR3 runs to 16 residues. V shed 1 base and J 5 bases; nucleotides not matched to a gene: 5. The germline V gene has CDR1 MGHRA and CDR2 YSYEKL. This chain's CDR3 is CASSQGPGLAGETQYF. CDR3 in DNA: TGCGCCAGCAGCCAAGGGCCGGGACTAGCGGGTGAGACCCAGTACTTC.

This sequence joins TRBV5-1 and TRBJ1-1, with D maybe TRBD1 (5 bases). CDR3 length: 16 amino acids. The V gene lost 4 bases and the J gene lost 3 bases, with 19 bases spanning the gap. Germline CDR1 and CDR2: SGHRS and YFSETQ. The CDR3 coding sequence is TGCGCCAGCAGCGTGCGCCGGGGCGGAGGGGACACTGAAGCTTTCTTT. It specifies CASSVRRGGGDTEAFF.

The chain combines TRBV14 with TRBJ2-1; weak D call: TRBD2 (6 bases). The CDR3 runs 14 residues. The germline CDR1 and CDR2 sequences are SGHDN and FVKESK. Trimming stripped 4 bases from V and 8 bases from J, with 15 bases between. The CDR3 is CASSRPGEKDEQFF. The DNA for the CDR3 is TGTGCCAGCAGCCGCCCGGGGGAGAAGGATGAGCAGTTCTTC.

This clone has just one count. The chain has TRBV9 and TRBJ2-1; a possible D gene is TRBD1 (6 bases). V lost 4 bases and J 4 bases, leaving 15 bases between the germline ends. Looked up from germline, CDR1 is SGDLS and CDR2 is YYNGEE. This CDR3 spans 15 amino acids. The CDR3: CASSPPTGDYNEQFF. The DNA for the CDR3 is TGTGCCAGCAGCCCCCCGACAGGAGATTACAATGAGCAGTTCTTC.